This T cell receptor beta chain appears in the sequencing data of a study of blood T cell repertoires in COVID-19. Clones were sequenced by immunoSEQ multiplex PCR, and TCRdb holds only the in-frame ones, with some missing. The repertoire includes about 220,000 clones, about 88% of them detected once, and approximately 10% sits in the top ten. One Seattle source followed patients from active infection through their disease course. This TCR came from a woman aged 45-59 years with COVID-19, enrolled during active disease. Sequencing was done on a sample of peripheral blood.

This chain's CDR3 is CASSSITGYGYTF. The CDR3 nucleotides read TGCGCCAGCAGTTCTATTACAGGCTATGGCTACACCTTC. The chain uses TRBV10-2 and TRBJ1-2; tentative D call: TRBD1 (5 bases). The CDR3 extends over 13 amino acids. The germline V gene encodes CDR1 WSHSY and CDR2 SAAADI. Deletions cut 5 bases from V and 4 bases from J, with 11 bases between.